Listed below are T cell receptor beta chains from one sample, sequenced in a study of cytomegalovirus exposure and HLA in healthy donors. TCRdb's copy holds only in-frame clones and misses some; the assay was immunoSEQ multiplex PCR. This repertoire shows 120,000 or so clones, about 10% found once; its top ten account for roughly 4.2%. The sample taken for sequencing was PBMCs. The receptors come from a woman between 18 and 30 years old in good health and CMV-seropositive. Both conserved end residues are trimmed from each CDR3. Size is stated for part of the rows, as once, few or many counts, or as a class when the clone is expanded.

clone size: few; V gene: TRBV5-5; CDR3 protein: ASSLTARGLFEAF
clone size: .; V gene: TRBV18; CDR3 protein: ASSPGLSQETQY
clone size: few; V gene: TRBV7-9; CDR3 protein: ASSSLRGRYRQTQY
clone size: .; V gene: TRBV5-1; CDR3 protein: ASSLGVSGRGYT
clone size: .; V gene: TRBV2; CDR3 protein: ASSQGTQY
clone size: .; V gene: TRBV9; CDR3 protein: ASSPVSGNTIY
clone size: .; V gene: TRBV7-7; CDR3 protein: ASSLGLAGSSRQETQY
clone size: .; V gene: TRBV5-4; CDR3 protein: ASLGEESEAF
clone size: few; V gene: TRBV4-1; CDR3 protein: ASSQDGLAASEQY
clone size: few; V gene: TRBV28; CDR3 protein: ASSSYRGDYGYT
clone size: few; V gene: TRBV7-6; CDR3 protein: ASSLGTVYEQY
clone size: few; V gene: TRBV28; CDR3 protein: ASSLYGDGSNQPQH
clone size: few; V gene: TRBV29-1; CDR3 protein: SVGTGLTYEQY
clone size: few; V gene: TRBV19; CDR3 protein: ASSTFPSGQGFS
clone size: .; V gene: TRBV7-3; CDR3 protein: ASSFRTGETI
clone size: few; V gene: TRBV2; CDR3 protein: ASKTGATGYT
clone size: .; V gene: TRBV19; CDR3 protein: ASSPLPGGEQTQY
clone size: .; V gene: TRBV5-1; CDR3 protein: ASSLSGSTNQPQH
clone size: .; V gene: TRBV21-1; CDR3 protein: ASSSPREGSYEQY
clone size: many; V gene: TRBV2; CDR3 protein: ASSNTREFPYEQY
clone size: .; V gene: TRBV9; CDR3 protein: ASSVGPPGVNTEAF
clone size: .; V gene: TRBV28; CDR3 protein: ASSSTAIEAF
clone size: .; V gene: TRBV19; CDR3 protein: ASGWGGTEAF
clone size: .; V gene: TRBV2; CDR3 protein: ASTFGGNFYEQY
clone size: .; V gene: TRBV7-9; CDR3 protein: ASSLASGVSGVQF
clone size: .; V gene: TRBV7-9; CDR3 protein: ASSSRDREAF
clone size: few; V gene: TRBV6-1; CDR3 protein: ASRFLQPNEKLF
clone size: few; V gene: TRBV29-1; CDR3 protein: SVNRGDEQF
clone size: few; V gene: TRBV9; CDR3 protein: ASSVAPAGELF
clone size: few; V gene: TRBV5-6; CDR3 protein: ASSFVLPETQY
clone size: few; V gene: TRBV6-5; CDR3 protein: ASWRGAGNGELF
clone size: few; V gene: TRBV30; CDR3 protein: AWSPGGTVVSTDTQY
clone size: few; V gene: TRBV6-5; CDR3 protein: ASSSRQRHTNTEAF
clone size: .; V gene: TRBV5-1; CDR3 protein: ASSRSGRGADTQY
clone size: .; V gene: TRBV29-1; CDR3 protein: SISDYGYT
clone size: .; V gene: TRBV5-6; CDR3 protein: ASSLEGQPQH
clone size: .; V gene: TRBV27; CDR3 protein: ASSSGGLNTEAF
clone size: .; V gene: TRBV9; CDR3 protein: ASSPRVAGGTYNEQF
clone size: few; V gene: TRBV19; CDR3 protein: ASSKLGAMGTGELF
clone size: .; V gene: TRBV30; CDR3 protein: AWSGGAGEGYTQY
clone size: few; V gene: TRBV7-9; CDR3 protein: ASSPSRREFGTGELF
clone size: .; V gene: TRBV27; CDR3 protein: ASIYDYASSYEQY
clone size: .; V gene: TRBV6-6; CDR3 protein: ASSPDRSQGYT
clone size: few; V gene: TRBV28; CDR3 protein: ASSLVSQGPYEKLF
clone size: few; V gene: TRBV15; CDR3 protein: ATSPGQNYGYT
clone size: .; V gene: TRBV7-2; CDR3 protein: ASSPRTISEQF
clone size: few; V gene: TRBV27; CDR3 protein: ASRSSEVHNEQF
clone size: .; V gene: TRBV30; CDR3 protein: AWSPPWTGRTGELF
clone size: few; V gene: TRBV15; CDR3 protein: ATSIPGGTEAF
clone size: few; V gene: TRBV6-5; CDR3 protein: ASSALVQQGTEAF
clone size: few; V gene: TRBV7-9; CDR3 protein: ASSPPGTYYGYT
clone size: .; V gene: TRBV6-6; CDR3 protein: ASSPPRALMNTEAF
clone size: few; V gene: TRBV6-1; CDR3 protein: AIRTGNFEQF
clone size: .; V gene: TRBV5-8; CDR3 protein: ASSPPSGTSGTDTQY
clone size: few; V gene: TRBV11-2; CDR3 protein: ASSLAFSPVQY
clone size: few; V gene: TRBV6-6; CDR3 protein: ASGMGPGATQY
clone size: .; V gene: TRBV7-9; CDR3 protein: ASSSQGASGELF
clone size: few; V gene: TRBV28; CDR3 protein: ASSFTTSGHQPQH
clone size: few; V gene: TRBV5-1; CDR3 protein: ASSLAMGSRTEAF
clone size: few; V gene: TRBV28; CDR3 protein: ASSLSGNTEAF